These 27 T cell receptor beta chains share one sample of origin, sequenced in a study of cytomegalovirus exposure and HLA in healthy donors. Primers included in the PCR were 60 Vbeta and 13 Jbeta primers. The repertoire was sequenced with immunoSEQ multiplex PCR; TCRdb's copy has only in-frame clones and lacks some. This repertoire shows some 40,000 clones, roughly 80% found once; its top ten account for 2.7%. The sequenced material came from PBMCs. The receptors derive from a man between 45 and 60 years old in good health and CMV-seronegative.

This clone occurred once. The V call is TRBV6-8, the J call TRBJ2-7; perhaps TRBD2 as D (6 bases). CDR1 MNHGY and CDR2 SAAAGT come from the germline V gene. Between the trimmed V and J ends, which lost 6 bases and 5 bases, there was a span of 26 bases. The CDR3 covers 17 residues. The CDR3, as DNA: TGTGCCAGCAGCCCCCCCCTAGCGTTGCCGTCCCGCCACGAGCAGTACTTC. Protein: CASSPPLALPSRHEQYF.

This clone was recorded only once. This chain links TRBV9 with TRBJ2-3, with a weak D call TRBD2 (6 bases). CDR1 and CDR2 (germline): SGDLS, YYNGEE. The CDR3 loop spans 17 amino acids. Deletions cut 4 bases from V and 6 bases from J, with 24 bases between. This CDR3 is CASSPRGTDHGGDTQYF. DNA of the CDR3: TGTGCCAGCAGCCCCCGAGGGACCGACCATGGGGGGGATACGCAGTATTTT.

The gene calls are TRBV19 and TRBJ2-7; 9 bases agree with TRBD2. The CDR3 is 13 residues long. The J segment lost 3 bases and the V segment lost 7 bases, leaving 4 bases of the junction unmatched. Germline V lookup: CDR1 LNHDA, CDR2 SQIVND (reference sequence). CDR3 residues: CASNRREGYEQYF. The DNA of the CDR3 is TGTGCCAGTAACCGGCGGGAGGGCTACGAGCAGTACTTC.

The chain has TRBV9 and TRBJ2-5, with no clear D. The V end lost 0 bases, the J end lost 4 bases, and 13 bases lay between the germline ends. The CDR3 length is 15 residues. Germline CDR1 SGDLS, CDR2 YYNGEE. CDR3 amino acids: CASSVGGGSRETQYF. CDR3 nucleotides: TGTGCCAGCAGCGTAGGTGGTGGTAGTCGAGAGACCCAGTACTTC. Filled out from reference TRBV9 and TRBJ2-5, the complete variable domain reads DSGVTQTPKHLITATGQRVTLRCSPRSGDLSVYWYQQSLDQGLQFLIQYYNGEERAKGNILERFSAQQFPDLHSELNLSSLELGDSALYFCASSVGGGSRETQYFGPGTRLLVL.

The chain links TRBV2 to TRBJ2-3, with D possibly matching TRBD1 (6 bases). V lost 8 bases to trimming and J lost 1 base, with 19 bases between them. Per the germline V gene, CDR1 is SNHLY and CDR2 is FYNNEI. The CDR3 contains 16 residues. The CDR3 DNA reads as TGTGCCAGCTTACTATTTCCGGGACACGGCACAGATACGCAGTATTTT. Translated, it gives CASLLFPGHGTDTQYF.

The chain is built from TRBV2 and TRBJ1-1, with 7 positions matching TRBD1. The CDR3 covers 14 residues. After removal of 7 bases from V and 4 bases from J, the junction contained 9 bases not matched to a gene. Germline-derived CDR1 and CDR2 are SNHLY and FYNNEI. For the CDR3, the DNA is TGTGCCAGCACCAAAGGTCAGGGGGGCACTGAAGCTTTCTTT. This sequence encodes CASTKGQGGTEAFF.

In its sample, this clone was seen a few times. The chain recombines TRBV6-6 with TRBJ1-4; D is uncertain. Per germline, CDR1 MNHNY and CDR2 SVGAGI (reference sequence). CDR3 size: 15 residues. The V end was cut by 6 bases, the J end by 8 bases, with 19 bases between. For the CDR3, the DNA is TGTGCCAGCAGCGGCGGGAGCCTGGGTCGAGAAAAACTGTTTTTT. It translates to CASSGGSLGREKLFF.

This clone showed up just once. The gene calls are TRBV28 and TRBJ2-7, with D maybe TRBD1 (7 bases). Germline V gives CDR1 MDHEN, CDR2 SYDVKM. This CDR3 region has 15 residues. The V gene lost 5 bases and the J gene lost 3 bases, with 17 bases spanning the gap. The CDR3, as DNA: TGTGCCAGCAGTCCCCCCCGACAGGGAGGCTACGAGCAGTACTTC. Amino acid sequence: CASSPPRQGGYEQYF.

The CDR3 spells CASKPSERRSNQPQHF. In DNA form, the CDR3 reads TGTGCCAGTAAGCCGTCGGAGAGGAGGAGCAATCAGCCCCAGCATTTT. This chain connects TRBV19 to TRBJ1-5; no clear D gene. This CDR3 region has 16 residues. The V end lost 7 bases, the J end lost 1 base, and 17 bases lay between the germline ends. Germline V gene lookup returns CDR1 LNHDA and CDR2 SQIVND (reference sequence).

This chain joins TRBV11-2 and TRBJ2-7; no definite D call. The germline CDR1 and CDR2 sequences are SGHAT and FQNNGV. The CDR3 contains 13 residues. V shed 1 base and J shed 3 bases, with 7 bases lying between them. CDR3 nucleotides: TGTGCCAGCAGCTTAGGGAGCAGCTACGAGCAGTACTTC. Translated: CASSLGSSYEQYF. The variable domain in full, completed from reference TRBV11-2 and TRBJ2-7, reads EAGVAQSPRYKIIEKRQSVAFWCNPISGHATLYWYQQILGQGPKLLIQFQNNGVVDDSQLPKDRFSAERLKGVDSTLKIQPAKLEDSAVYLCASSLGSSYEQYFGPGTRLTVT.

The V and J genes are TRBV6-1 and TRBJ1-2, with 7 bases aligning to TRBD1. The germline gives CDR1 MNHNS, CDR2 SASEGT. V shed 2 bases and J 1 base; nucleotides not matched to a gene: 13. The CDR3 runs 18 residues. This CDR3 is CASSEWGTDLLFNYGYTF. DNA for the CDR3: TGTGCCAGCAGTGAATGGGGGACAGACCTTCTTTTTAACTATGGCTACACCTTC.

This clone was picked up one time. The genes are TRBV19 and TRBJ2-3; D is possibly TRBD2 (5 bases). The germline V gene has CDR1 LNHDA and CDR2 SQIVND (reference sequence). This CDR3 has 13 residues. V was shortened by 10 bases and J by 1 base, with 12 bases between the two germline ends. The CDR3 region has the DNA TGTGCCACCTCCTACGGGGGCACAGATACGCAGTATTTT. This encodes CATSYGGTDTQYF.

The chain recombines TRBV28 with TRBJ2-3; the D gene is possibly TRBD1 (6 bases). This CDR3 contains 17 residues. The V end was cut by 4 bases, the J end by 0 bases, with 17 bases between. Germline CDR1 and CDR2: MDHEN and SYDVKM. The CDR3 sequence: CASSSKHTGSSTDTQYF. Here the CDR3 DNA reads TGTGCCAGCAGTTCAAAACATACAGGGTCTAGCACAGATACGCAGTATTTT.

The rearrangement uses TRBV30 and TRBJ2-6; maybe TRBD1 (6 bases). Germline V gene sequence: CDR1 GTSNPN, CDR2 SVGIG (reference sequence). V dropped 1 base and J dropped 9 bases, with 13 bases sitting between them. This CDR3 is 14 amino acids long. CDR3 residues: CAWSGPDRINVLTF. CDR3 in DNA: TGTGCCTGGAGTGGCCCCGACAGGATCAACGTCCTGACTTTC.

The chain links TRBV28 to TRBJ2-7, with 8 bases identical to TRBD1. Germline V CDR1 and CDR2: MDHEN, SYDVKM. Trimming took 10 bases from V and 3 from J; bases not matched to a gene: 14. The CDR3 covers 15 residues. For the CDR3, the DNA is TGTGCCACCGGACAGGGTGATCGGATAGACTACGAGCAGTACTTC. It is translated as CATGQGDRIDYEQYF.

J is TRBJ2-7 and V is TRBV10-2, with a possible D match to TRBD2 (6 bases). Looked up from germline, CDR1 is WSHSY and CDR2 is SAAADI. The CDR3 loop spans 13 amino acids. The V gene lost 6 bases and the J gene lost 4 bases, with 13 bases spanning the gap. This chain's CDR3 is CASRPGGGYEQYF. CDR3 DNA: TGCGCCAGCAGACCCGGTGGGGGGTACGAGCAGTACTTC.

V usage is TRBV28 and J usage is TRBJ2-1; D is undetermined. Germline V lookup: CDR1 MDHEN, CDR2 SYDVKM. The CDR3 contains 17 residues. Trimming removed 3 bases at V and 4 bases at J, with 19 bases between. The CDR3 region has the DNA TGTGCCAGCAGTTTGGAATTTGGAGACGTGGGTTACAATGAGCAGTTCTTC. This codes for CASSLEFGDVGYNEQFF.

CDR3 coding DNA: TGTGCCAGCAGCGTACTCGGGGAGCGGGGCAATGAGCAGTTCTTC. This codes for CASSVLGERGNEQFF. This chain links TRBV9 with TRBJ2-1; 7 nucleotides align to TRBD2. The germline gives CDR1 SGDLS, CDR2 YYNGEE. This CDR3 has 15 residues. J lost 6 bases, V lost 1 base, and 7 bases had no gene match. Full variable domain (missing parts from reference TRBV9 and TRBJ2-1): DSGVTQTPKHLITATGQRVTLRCSPRSGDLSVYWYQQSLDQGLQFLIQYYNGEERAKGNILERFSAQQFPDLHSELNLSSLELGDSALYFCASSVLGERGNEQFFGPGTRLTVL.

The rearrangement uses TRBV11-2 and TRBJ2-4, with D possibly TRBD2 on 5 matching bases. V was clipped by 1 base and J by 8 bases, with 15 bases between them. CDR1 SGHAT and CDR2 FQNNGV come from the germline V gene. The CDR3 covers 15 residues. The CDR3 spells CASSLGAGTRYIQYF. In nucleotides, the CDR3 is TGTGCCAGCAGCTTAGGTGCGGGTACAAGGTACATTCAGTACTTC.

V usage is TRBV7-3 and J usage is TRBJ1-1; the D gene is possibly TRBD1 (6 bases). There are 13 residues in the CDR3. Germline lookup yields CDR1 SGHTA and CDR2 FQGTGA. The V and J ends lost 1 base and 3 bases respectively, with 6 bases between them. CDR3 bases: TGTGCCAGCAGCTTAAACAGGGACACTGAAGCTTTCTTT. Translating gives CASSLNRDTEAFF.

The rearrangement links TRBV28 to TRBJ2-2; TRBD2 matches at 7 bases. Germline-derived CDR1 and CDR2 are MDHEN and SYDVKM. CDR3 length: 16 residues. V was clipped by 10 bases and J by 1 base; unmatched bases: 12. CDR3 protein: CATTPDGGMNTGELFF. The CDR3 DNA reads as TGTGCCACAACCCCCGACGGGGGGATGAACACCGGGGAGCTGTTTTTT.

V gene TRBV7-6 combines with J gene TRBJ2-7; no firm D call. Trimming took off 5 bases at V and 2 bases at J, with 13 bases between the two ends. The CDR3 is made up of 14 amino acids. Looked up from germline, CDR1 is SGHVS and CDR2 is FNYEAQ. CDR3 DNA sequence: TGTGCCAGCAGCCGTTTTTCCCAGACCTACGAGCAGTACTTC. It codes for CASSRFSQTYEQYF.

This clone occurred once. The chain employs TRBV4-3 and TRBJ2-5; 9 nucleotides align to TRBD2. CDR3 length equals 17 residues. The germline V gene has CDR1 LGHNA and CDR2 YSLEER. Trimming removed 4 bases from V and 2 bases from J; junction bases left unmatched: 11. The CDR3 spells CASSRNPPTSGQETQYF. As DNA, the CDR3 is TGCGCCAGCAGCCGGAACCCTCCGACTAGCGGACAAGAGACCCAGTACTTC.

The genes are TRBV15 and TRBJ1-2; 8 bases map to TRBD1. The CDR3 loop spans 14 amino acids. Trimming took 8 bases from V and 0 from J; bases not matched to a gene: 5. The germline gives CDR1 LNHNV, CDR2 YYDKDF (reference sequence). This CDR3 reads CATRDRQANYGYTF. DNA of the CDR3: TGTGCCACCCGGGACAGGCAAGCTAACTATGGCTACACCTTC.

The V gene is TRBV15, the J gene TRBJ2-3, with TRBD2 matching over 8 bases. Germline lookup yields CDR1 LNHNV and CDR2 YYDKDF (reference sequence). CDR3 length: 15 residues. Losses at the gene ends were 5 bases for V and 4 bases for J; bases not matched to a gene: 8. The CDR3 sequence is CATSGLRAGADTQYF. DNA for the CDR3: TGTGCCACCAGCGGCCTTCGAGCGGGAGCAGATACGCAGTATTTT.

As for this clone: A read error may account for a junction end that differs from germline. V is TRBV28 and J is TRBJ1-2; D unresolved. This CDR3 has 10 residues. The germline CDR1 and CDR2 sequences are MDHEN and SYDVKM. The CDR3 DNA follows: TGTGCCAGCGCTAAGTATGGCTACACCTTC. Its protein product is CASAKYGYTF.

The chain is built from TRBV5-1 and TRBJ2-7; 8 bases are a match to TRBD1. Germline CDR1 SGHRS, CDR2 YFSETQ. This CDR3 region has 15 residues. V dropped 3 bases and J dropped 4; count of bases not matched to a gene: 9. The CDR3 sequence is CASSSWRQGWYEQYF. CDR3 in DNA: TGCGCCAGCAGCTCATGGCGACAGGGGTGGTACGAGCAGTACTTC.